This T cell receptor beta chain was recorded in a study of shared T cell receptors in the human thymus. This clone was seen only a few times. This table comes from immunoSEQ multiplex PCR, and its TCRdb copy is limited to in-frame clones, with some not included. The data contain about 660,000 clones, around nine tenths of them seen just once; the ten biggest clones take up 0.0095% to 0.012%. The same sample was also used in a study of human thymus T cells. As reported in that work: Thymic material originated from resections removed in the course of corrective heart surgery. It looked as if thymic and blood repertoires used V and J genes in a biased way. Related studies noted strongly shared thymic repertoires across unrelated people.

This clonotype was sampled from a boy under two years old with a congenital heart defect. Sequences were obtained from thymocytes.

The CDR3 sequence: CASSQLGLAGYYTGELFF. For the CDR3, the DNA is TGTGCCAGCAGCCAGCTAGGACTAGCGGGCTATTACACCGGGGAGCTGTTTTTT. This chain links TRBV4-2 with TRBJ2-2; 11 nucleotides agree with TRBD2. Germline loops: CDR1 LGHNA, CDR2 YNFKEQ. V was pared by 3 bases and J by 3 bases, with 9 bases of the junction left unmatched. The CDR3 runs to 18 residues.